This T cell receptor (beta chain) was observed in a study of T cells after yellow fever vaccination. TCRdb called the 5' RACE reads again in MiXCR, with one record for every CDR3 protein. The table lists about 580,000 distinct CDR3 sequences, about a sixth of them singletons. As for this clonotype: Its antigen is as yet unknown.

Study findings and constraints: The secondary response showed a weaker magnitude and a faster peak, day 5 versus 15.

Per germline, CDR1 DFQATT and CDR2 SNEGSKA (reference sequence). This CDR3 region has 14 residues. With 0 bases removed from V and 1 base from J, the gap between germline ends came to 9 bases. The TCR comes from a man aged 18 to 29 who received the YFV17D yellow fever vaccine. Sequencing was performed on PBMCs, taken 4 to 6 days after the first yellow fever vaccination. This chain uses TRBV20-1 with TRBJ1-1; no definite D call. CDR3 bases: TGCAGTGCTAGAGATCCAGGAAAGAACACTGAAGCTTTCTTT. Its translation is CSARDPGKNTEAFF.